The present entry profiles one T cell receptor beta chain with its context. The repertoire was sequenced with immunoSEQ multiplex PCR; TCRdb's copy has only in-frame clones and lacks some. The sample records over 100,000 clones, approximately 85% being singletons. The sample is drawn from a study of blood T cell repertoires in COVID-19. The TCR originated in a man in his forties or fifties with acute or convalescent COVID-19. The sequenced material came from peripheral blood.

The CDR3 region is CASSQAATNEKLFF. DNA for the CDR3: TGTGCCAGCAGCCAGGCCGCAACTAATGAAAAACTGTTTTTT. The chain carries TRBV3-1 (or the pseudogene TRBV3-2) and TRBJ1-4; D not resolved. Germline V lookup: CDR1 LGHDT, CDR2 YNNKEL (reference sequence). This CDR3 has 14 residues. Trimming removed 3 bases at V and 0 bases at J, with 5 bases between.